This T cell receptor (beta chain) appears in the sequencing data of a study of cytomegalovirus exposure and HLA in healthy donors. This clone was recorded only once. A multiplex PCR was run with 60 Vbeta primers and 13 Jbeta primers. Clones were sequenced by immunoSEQ multiplex PCR, and TCRdb holds only the in-frame ones, with some missing. The sample holds about 100,000 clones, 70% to 80% seen once. Germline assignment: CDR1 SGDLS and CDR2 YYNGEE. This CDR3 is 15 amino acids long. The ends were cut back, 0 bases at V and 6 bases at J, with 15 bases in the middle. The sample was PBMCs. The sequence was collected from a woman aged 55-69 years in good health and CMV-seropositive. V is TRBV9 and J is TRBJ1-1, with TRBD1 as a possible D gene (5 bases). The CDR3 nucleotides are TGTGCCAGCAGCGTAGACCAGGGAGGTTGGCCTGAAGCTTTCTTT. Translating it yields CASSVDQGGWPEAFF.